Listed below are T cell receptor beta chains from one sample, sequenced in a study of cytomegalovirus exposure and HLA in healthy donors. Clones were read by immunoSEQ multiplex PCR, and TCRdb kept only the in-frame ones, dropping some. Of approximately 39,000 clones in the sample, 85% to 95% were seen once. Material for sequencing was PBMCs. These receptors were collected from a man between 18 and 29 years old in good health and CMV-seronegative. The CDR3 runs from the conserved cysteine through the conserved F or W. A D gene is named only where the DNA matches it firmly. Part of the rows lack a size; the others show once, few, many or a class for expanded clones.

v_call	cdr3_length	d_call	clone_size	j_call	cdr3_aa	cdr3_nt
TRBV6-1	15	TRBD2	-	TRBJ2-7	CASSSTSGPSYEQYF	TGTGCCAGCAGTTCAACTAGCGGCCCCTCCTACGAGCAGTACTTC
TRBV7-9	13	TRBD1	-	TRBJ2-1	CASRPGQYNEQFF	TGTGCCAGCCGCCCGGGACAGTACAATGAGCAGTTCTTC
TRBV19	15	TRBD1	-	TRBJ2-1	CASSTPNTGAGEQFF	TGTGCCAGTAGTACCCCAAACACAGGGGCCGGGGAGCAGTTCTTC
TRBV5-1	16	TRBD2	-	TRBJ2-6	CASRAGGGAGANVLTF	TGCGCCAGCAGAGCGGGAGGTGGAGCTGGGGCCAACGTCCTGACTTTC
TRBV6-7	13	TRBD2	-	TRBJ2-5	CASSFQRGETQYF	TGTGCCAGCAGTTTTCAGCGGGGAGAGACCCAGTACTTC
TRBV5-4	14	-	-	TRBJ1-1	CASSFRGAQTEAFF	TGTGCCAGCAGCTTCCGGGGGGCGCAGACTGAAGCTTTCTTT
TRBV7-3	15	TRBD2	-	TRBJ2-1	CASSLDGRAYNEQFF	TGTGCCAGCAGCTTAGACGGGAGGGCCTACAATGAGCAGTTCTTC
TRBV11-1	17	TRBD2	-	TRBJ2-1	CASSLDIGLAGGHEQFF	TGTGCCAGCAGCTTAGATATCGGACTAGCGGGGGGGCATGAGCAGTTCTTC
TRBV27	13	-	-	TRBJ2-2	CASSSFDTGELFF	TGTGCCAGCAGTTCTTTCGACACCGGGGAGCTGTTTTTT
TRBV6-6	14	-	once	TRBJ2-1	CASNPSVGDNEQFF	TGTGCCAGCAATCCTAGCGTCGGAGACAATGAGCAGTTCTTC
TRBV5-1	13	-	-	TRBJ1-5	CASSWQGDQPQHF	TGCGCCAGCAGCTGGCAGGGCGATCAGCCCCAGCATTTT
TRBV6-1	17	TRBD2	-	TRBJ2-5	CASSAQIGLAEGETQYF	TGTGCCAGCAGTGCCCAGATCGGACTAGCGGAGGGAGAGACCCAGTACTTC
TRBV19	16	-	-	TRBJ1-1	CASNLRGPGAGTEAFF	TGTGCCAGTAACCTCAGGGGCCCAGGGGCTGGCACTGAAGCTTTCTTT
TRBV27	18	TRBD1	-	TRBJ1-2	CASSPRDRENERNYGYTF	TGTGCCAGCAGTCCACGGGACAGGGAGAACGAAAGAAACTATGGCTACACCTTC
TRBV5-1	14	-	-	TRBJ2-1	CASSLELSEDEQFF	TGCGCCAGCAGCTTGGAACTAAGCGAGGATGAGCAGTTCTTC
TRBV10-2	11	-	-	TRBJ2-7	CASSAEYEQYF	TGCGCCAGCAGTGCTGAGTACGAGCAGTACTTC
TRBV10-3	13	TRBD1	few	TRBJ2-7	CAIKDRGSYEQYF	TGTGCCATCAAGGACAGGGGCTCCTACGAGCAGTACTTC
TRBV5-1	16	-	-	TRBJ1-6	CASSLGWTDSNSPLHF	TGCGCCAGCAGCTTGGGATGGACAGACAGTAATTCACCCCTCCACTTT
TRBV5-1	17	TRBD1	-	TRBJ1-2	CASSRDTGAPARGGYTF	TGCGCCAGCAGCAGAGACACAGGGGCGCCAGCTCGTGGAGGCTACACCTTC
TRBV9	15	-	-	TRBJ2-2	CASTVGSGGTGELFF	TGTGCCAGCACCGTCGGGAGCGGCGGCACCGGGGAGCTGTTTTTT
TRBV6-1	13	-	-	TRBJ2-3	CASSTGGTDTQYF	TGTGCCAGCAGTACCGGTGGCACAGATACGCAGTATTTT
TRBV6-5	12	-	-	TRBJ1-2	CASSRDQGGYTF	TGTGCCAGCAGTAGGGACCAGGGGGGCTACACCTTC
TRBV9	15	-	-	TRBJ1-2	CASSVVAESNYGYTF	TGTGCCAGCAGCGTAGTGGCCGAATCTAACTATGGCTACACCTTC
TRBV6-5	13	-	once	TRBJ1-1	CASSYTVNTEAFF	TGTGCCAGCAGTTACACAGTGAACACTGAAGCTTTCTTT
TRBV7-8	15	TRBD1	-	TRBJ2-1	CASSARQGAGNEQFF	TGTGCCAGCAGCGCCCGACAGGGGGCGGGCAATGAGCAGTTCTTC
TRBV7-3	15	-	-	TRBJ2-1	CASSSGGPVYNEQFF	TGTGCCAGCAGCTCCGGGGGGCCGGTATACAATGAGCAGTTCTTC
TRBV29-1	15	TRBD1	-	TRBJ2-6	CSVGTGGTGANVLTF	TGCAGCGTTGGGACAGGGGGCACTGGGGCCAACGTCCTGACTTTC
TRBV9	17	TRBD2	-	TRBJ2-3	CASSDLAGTGRMDTQYF	TGTGCCAGCAGCGACCTAGCGGGGACGGGAAGGATGGATACGCAGTATTTT
TRBV5-1	14	TRBD2	-	TRBJ2-5	CASSRGRGEETQYF	TGCGCCAGCAGCCGGGGACGGGGGGAAGAGACCCAGTACTTC
TRBV27	17	-	medium-sized	TRBJ2-1	CASSPLSTVYSYNEQFF	TGTGCCAGCAGTCCCCTTTCAACAGTATACTCCTACAATGAGCAGTTCTTC
TRBV7-9	16	TRBD2	-	TRBJ2-3	CASTQRLAGATDTQYF	TGTGCCAGCACCCAACGTCTAGCGGGGGCCACAGATACGCAGTATTTT
TRBV7-9	17	-	-	TRBJ2-1	CASSLYTPRDTLNEQFF	TGTGCCAGCAGCTTATACACCCCCCGTGACACACTTAATGAGCAGTTCTTC
TRBV18	15	TRBD1	-	TRBJ2-7	CASSAGTGLTYEQYF	TGTGCCAGCTCAGCCGGGACAGGGCTCACCTACGAGCAGTACTTC
TRBV7-2	14	-	-	TRBJ1-1	CASSMAGVHTEAFF	TGTGCCAGCAGCATGGCAGGGGTTCACACTGAAGCTTTCTTT
TRBV11-1	16	TRBD1	-	TRBJ2-5	CASSPFVGQAEETQYF	TGTGCCAGCAGCCCGTTTGTGGGACAGGCAGAAGAGACCCAGTACTTC
TRBV7-2	15	TRBD1	-	TRBJ2-3	CASSQQGGRTDTQYF	TGTGCCAGCAGCCAACAGGGGGGAAGGACAGATACGCAGTATTTT
TRBV10-1	15	TRBD1	-	TRBJ2-2	CASSEGTANTGELFF	TGCGCCAGCAGTGAAGGGACAGCGAACACCGGGGAGCTGTTTTTT
TRBV5-1	15	-	-	TRBJ2-3	CASSFSQGVVDTQYF	TGCGCCAGCAGCTTTAGTCAGGGCGTGGTGGATACGCAGTATTTT
TRBV5-1	16	TRBD2	-	TRBJ2-2	CASSLDVAGSTGELFF	TGCGCCAGCAGCTTGGATGTAGCGGGTTCCACCGGGGAGCTGTTTTTT
TRBV19	14	-	-	TRBJ2-7	CASSIGGGPYEQYF	TGTGCCAGTAGTATAGGAGGGGGTCCCTACGAGCAGTACTTC
TRBV6-5	13	-	-	TRBJ2-7	CASSDTVGYEQYF	TGTGCCAGCAGCGACACCGTCGGCTACGAGCAGTACTTC
TRBV6-1	15	TRBD1	-	TRBJ1-2	CASSEGTGAFYGYTF	TGTGCCAGCAGTGAAGGGACAGGAGCTTTCTATGGCTACACCTTC
TRBV7-9	15	TRBD1	-	TRBJ1-2	CASSLAGVTGTGYTF	TGTGCCAGCAGCTTAGCTGGTGTGACAGGGACTGGCTACACCTTC
TRBV5-1	15	TRBD1	-	TRBJ2-5	CASSLKGQIQETQYF	TGCGCCAGCAGCTTGAAGGGACAGATTCAAGAGACCCAGTACTTC
TRBV9	15	TRBD1	-	TRBJ2-7	CASSVGTGGPYEQYF	TGTGCCAGCAGCGTAGGCACAGGGGGCCCCTACGAGCAGTACTTC
TRBV30	14	TRBD1	-	TRBJ2-7	CAWRNLDRGDEQYF	TGTGCCTGGAGAAATCTGGACAGGGGCGACGAGCAGTACTTC
TRBV7-8	15	-	-	TRBJ2-5	CASSLVPLAGETQYF	TGTGCCAGCAGCTTAGTACCCTTGGCAGGCGAGACCCAGTACTTC
TRBV9	19	-	-	TRBJ2-5	CASSVGLVGGRGAQETQYF	TGTGCCAGCAGCGTAGGATTGGTAGGAGGGAGAGGTGCCCAAGAGACCCAGTACTTC
TRBV9	16	TRBD2	-	TRBJ2-7	CASSLGLAGGSNEQYF	TGTGCCAGCAGCTTGGGACTAGCGGGAGGTAGTAACGAGCAGTACTTC
TRBV2	14	TRBD2	once	TRBJ2-1	CASRPSGLAHEQFF	TGTGCCAGCAGGCCCTCTGGACTAGCACATGAGCAGTTCTTC
TRBV19	13	TRBD1	-	TRBJ2-7	CASAPGQDYEQYF	TGTGCCAGTGCCCCGGGACAGGACTACGAGCAGTACTTC
TRBV5-4	13	TRBD2	-	TRBJ2-7	CASKAGGPNEQYF	TGTGCCAGCAAAGCGGGGGGGCCAAACGAGCAGTACTTC
TRBV27	19	TRBD2	-	TRBJ2-3	CASSLYVRTSGGRTDTQYF	TGTGCCAGCAGTTTATACGTAAGGACTAGCGGGGGGCGCACAGATACGCAGTATTTT
TRBV7-6	15	TRBD1	-	TRBJ1-5	CASSPGQGNNQPQHF	TGTGCCAGCAGCCCGGGACAGGGGAACAATCAGCCCCAGCATTTT